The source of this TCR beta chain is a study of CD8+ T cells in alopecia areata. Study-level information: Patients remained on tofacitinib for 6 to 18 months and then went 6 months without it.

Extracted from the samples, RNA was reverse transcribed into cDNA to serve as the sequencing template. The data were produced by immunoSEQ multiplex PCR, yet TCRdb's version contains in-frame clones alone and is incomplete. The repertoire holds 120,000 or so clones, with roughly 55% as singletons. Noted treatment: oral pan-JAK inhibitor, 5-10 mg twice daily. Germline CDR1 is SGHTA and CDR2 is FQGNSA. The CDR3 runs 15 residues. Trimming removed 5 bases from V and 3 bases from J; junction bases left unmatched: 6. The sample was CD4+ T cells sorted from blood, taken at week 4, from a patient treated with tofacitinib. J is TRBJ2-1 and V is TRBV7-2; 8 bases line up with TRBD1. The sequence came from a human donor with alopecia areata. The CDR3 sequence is CASSPGGLFYNEQFF. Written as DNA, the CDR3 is TGTGCCAGCAGCCCAGGGGGCCTCTTCTACAATGAGCAGTTCTTC. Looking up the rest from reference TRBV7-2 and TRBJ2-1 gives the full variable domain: GAGVSQSPSNKVTEKGKDVELRCDPISGHTALYWYRQSLGQGLEFLIYFQGNSAPDKSGLPSDRFSAERTGGSVSTLTIQRTQQEDSAVYLCASSPGGLFYNEQFFGPGTRLTVL.